These 16 T cell receptor beta chains came from one sample sequenced in a study of blood T cell repertoires in COVID-19. Here immunoSEQ multiplex PCR was the method, and the copy in TCRdb shows in-frame clones only, minus some. The sample includes 100,000 to 150,000 clones, more than 85% of them seen just once. The sample comprised peripheral blood. The receptors were sampled from a man aged 45-65 years with COVID-19, enrolled during active disease.

CDR3: CASSRRASSTDTQYF. The DNA for the CDR3 is TGTGCCAGCAGCAGAAGAGCGTCTAGCACAGATACGCAGTATTTT. The chain couples TRBV5-5 to TRBJ2-3; D is uncertain. The CDR3 contains 15 residues. Germline lookup yields CDR1 SGHKS and CDR2 YYEKEE (reference sequence). Deletions cut 4 bases from V and 0 bases from J, with 12 bases between.

This clone came up once. The chain links TRBV10-3 to TRBJ2-7, with 10 positions matching TRBD1. Per the germline V gene, CDR1 is ENHRY and CDR2 is SYGVKD. V was clipped by 7 bases and J by 4 bases; unmatched bases: 10. The CDR3 is 15 residues long. This CDR3 is CAITNRDRGVYEQYF. In DNA, the CDR3 is TGTGCCATCACCAACCGGGACAGGGGAGTTTACGAGCAGTACTTC.

V usage is TRBV4-3 and J usage is TRBJ1-6; maybe TRBD1 (6 bases). The CDR3 has 17 amino acids. CDR1 is LGHNA and CDR2 is YSLEER in the germline V gene. V dropped 0 bases and J dropped 7 bases, with 16 bases sitting between them. CDR3 sequence reads: CASSQDPLTGGNSPLHF. The CDR3 nucleotides read TGCGCCAGCAGCCAAGATCCTTTGACAGGCGGGAATTCACCCCTCCACTTT.

The genes are TRBV7-2 and TRBJ2-1; TRBD2 agrees at 10 bases. The CDR3 has 14 amino acids. V lost 1 base and J lost 9; bases outside the gene matches: 3. CDR1 and CDR2 (germline): SGHTA, FQGNSA. CDR3 nucleotide sequence: TGTGCCAGCAGCTTAGAGCGGGAGGGTGTTGAGCAGTTCTTC. Translating gives CASSLEREGVEQFF. Full variable domain (outside the CDR3, taken from reference TRBV7-2 and TRBJ2-1): GAGVSQSPSNKVTEKGKDVELRCDPISGHTALYWYRQSLGQGLEFLIYFQGNSAPDKSGLPSDRFSAERTGGSVSTLTIQRTQQEDSAVYLCASSLEREGVEQFFGPGTRLTVL.

This sequence joins TRBV7-2 and TRBJ1-5; D is uncertain. This CDR3 is built from 15 residues. V lost 1 base and J lost 5, with 12 bases in between. Germline V lookup: CDR1 SGHTA, CDR2 FQGNSA. CDR3 DNA sequence: TGTGCCAGCAGCTTAGTGGCAGGTCAAGATCAGCCCCAGCATTTT. This encodes CASSLVAGQDQPQHF.

The chain has TRBV4-3 and TRBJ2-1, with 10 bases lining up with TRBD2. The ends lost 0 bases at V and 4 bases at J; junction bases unmatched: 3. Germline CDR1 reads LGHNA; CDR2 reads YSLEER. The CDR3 has 16 residues. The CDR3 nucleotides are TGCGCCAGCAGCCAAGAGACTAGCGGGCGATACAATGAGCAGTTCTTC. This gives the protein CASSQETSGRYNEQFF.

The V gene is TRBV18, the J gene TRBJ1-2; the match to TRBD1 covers 7 bases. V shed 6 bases, J shed 2 bases, and the junction held 6 bases outside the gene matches. Germline assignment: CDR1 KGHSH and CDR2 LQKENI. The CDR3 totals 14 residues. The CDR3 region has the DNA TGTGCCAGCTCCCCCGGGACAGCAAACTATGGCTACACCTTC. The encoded protein is CASSPGTANYGYTF.

A word on this clone: Other nucleotide sequences from this sample produce the same CDR3. The V call is TRBV30, the J call TRBJ2-5; maybe TRBD2 (6 bases). The ends were cut back, 6 bases at V and 2 bases at J, with 10 bases in the middle. The CDR3 is 12 amino acids. Looked up from germline, CDR1 is GTSNPN and CDR2 is SVGIG (reference sequence). In nucleotides, the CDR3 is TGTGCCTGCGGGACTCATCAAGAGACCCAGTACTTC. The encoded protein is CACGTHQETQYF.

The chain is built from TRBV4-1 and TRBJ2-2; 12 bases are shared with TRBD2. CDR1 and CDR2 from the germline V gene are MGHRA and YSYEKL. This CDR3 contains 19 residues. V was clipped by 0 bases and J by 0 bases; unmatched bases: 5. The DNA of the CDR3 is TGCGCCAGCAGCCAAGATAGGACTAGCGGGGCCGCGAACACCGGGGAGCTGTTTTTT. Protein sequence: CASSQDRTSGAANTGELFF.

The chain employs TRBV2 and TRBJ2-7; no firm D call. The CDR3 runs to 12 residues. V lost 7 bases to trimming and J lost 4 bases, with 11 bases between them. Germline values: CDR1 SNHLY, CDR2 FYNNEI. In DNA form, the CDR3 reads TGTGCCAGCACTCCGACACGTTACGAGCAGTACGTC. Translated, it gives CASTPTRYEQYV.

The genes are TRBV6-5 and TRBJ1-3, with D maybe TRBD1 (6 bases). This CDR3 has 15 residues. Germline CDR1 is MNHEY and CDR2 is SVGAGI. Deletions cut 6 bases from V and 6 bases from J, with 18 bases between. CDR3 region: CASSLQGVEENTIYF. For the CDR3, the DNA is TGTGCCAGCAGCCTACAGGGCGTTGAAGAAAACACCATATATTTT.

The chain carries TRBV15 and TRBJ2-7; 7 nucleotides line up with TRBD1. Trimming cost V 0 bases and J 5 bases; bases outside gene matches: 10. CDR3 size: 16 residues. In germline, CDR1 is LNHNV, CDR2 YYDKDF (reference sequence). The DNA for the CDR3 is TGTGCCACCAGCAGAGACGAGGGGGCGCGTTGGAACGAGCAGTACGTC. Its translation is CATSRDEGARWNEQYV.

The chain carries TRBV3-1 (or the pseudogene TRBV3-2) and TRBJ2-7; TRBD2 is a possible D gene (5 bases). The V gene lost 4 bases and the J gene lost 3 bases, with 16 bases spanning the gap. From germline, CDR1 is LGHDT and CDR2 YNNKEL (reference sequence). CDR3 size: 15 residues. The CDR3 loop reads CASSPSPNGGYEQYF. CDR3 DNA sequence: TGTGCCAGCAGCCCTTCCCCCAACGGAGGCTACGAGCAGTACTTC.

This CDR3 is CASSARAGELFF. Here the CDR3 DNA reads TGTGCCAGCAGCGCCCGGGCCGGGGAGCTGTTTTTT. The rearrangement uses TRBV11-3 and TRBJ2-2; D remains unclear. The CDR3 is made up of 12 amino acids. Germline V gene data show CDR1 as SGHNT and CDR2 as YENEEA. The V end was cut by 5 bases, the J end by 6 bases, with 7 bases between.

J is TRBJ1-6 and V is TRBV11-2; D is unclear. The CDR3 extends over 14 amino acids. CDR1 is SGHAT and CDR2 is FQNNGV in the germline V gene. Trimming took 1 base from V and 5 from J, leaving 6 bases between them. The CDR3 region has the DNA TGTGCCAGCAGCTTAGTCCGCGATAATTCACCCCTCCACTTT. Its protein is CASSLVRDNSPLHF.

This chain joins TRBV5-4 and TRBJ2-3, with D maybe TRBD1 (6 bases). There are 13 residues in the CDR3. The germline V gene encodes CDR1 SGHNT and CDR2 YYREEE (reference sequence). V shed 5 bases and J shed 4 bases, with 11 bases lying between them. The CDR3: CASSSGGADTQYF. The CDR3 DNA reads TGTGCCAGCAGTTCTGGGGGCGCAGATACGCAGTATTTT.